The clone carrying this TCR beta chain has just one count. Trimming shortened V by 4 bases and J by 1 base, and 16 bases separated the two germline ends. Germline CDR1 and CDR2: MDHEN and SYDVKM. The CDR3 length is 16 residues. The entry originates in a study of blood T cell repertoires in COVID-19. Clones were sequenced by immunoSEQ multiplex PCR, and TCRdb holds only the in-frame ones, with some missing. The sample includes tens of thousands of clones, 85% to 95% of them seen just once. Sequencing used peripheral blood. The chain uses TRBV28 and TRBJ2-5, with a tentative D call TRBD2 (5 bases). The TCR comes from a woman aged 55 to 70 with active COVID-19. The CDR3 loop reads CASSSQIVGSQETQYF. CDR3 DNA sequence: TGTGCCAGCAGTTCTCAGATCGTGGGGAGCCAAGAGACCCAGTACTTC.